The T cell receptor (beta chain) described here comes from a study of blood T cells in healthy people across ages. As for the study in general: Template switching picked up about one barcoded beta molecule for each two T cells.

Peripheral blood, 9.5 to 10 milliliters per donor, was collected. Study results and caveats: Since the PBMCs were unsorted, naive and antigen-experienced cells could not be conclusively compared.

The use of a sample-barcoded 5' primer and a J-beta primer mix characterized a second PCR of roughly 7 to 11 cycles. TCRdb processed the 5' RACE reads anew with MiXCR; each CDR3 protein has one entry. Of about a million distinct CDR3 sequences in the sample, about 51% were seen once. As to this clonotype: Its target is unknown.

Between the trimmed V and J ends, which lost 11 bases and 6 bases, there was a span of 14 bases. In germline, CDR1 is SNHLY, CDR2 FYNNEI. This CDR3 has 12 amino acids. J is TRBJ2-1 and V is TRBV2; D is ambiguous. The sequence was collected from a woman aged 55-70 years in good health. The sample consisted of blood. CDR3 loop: CAGTRPGNEQFF. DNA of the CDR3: TGTGCCGGCACGCGGCCGGGCAATGAGCAGTTCTTC.